The clone carrying this TCR beta chain was seen at least ten times. Its target is not known. This sample stems from a study of CD8 T cells in ankylosing spondylitis. Findings and caveats of the study: The study identified a TCR beta motif of seven or eight highly homologous variants that appeared characteristic of ankylosing spondylitis blood.

TCRdb re-called the 5' RACE reads with MiXCR, one entry per CDR3 protein. Of some 220,000 distinct CDR3 sequences in the sample, more than 5.5% were seen once. Trimming took 5 bases from V and 2 from J, leaving 15 bases between them. The CDR3 totals 15 residues. Sequenced sample: blood, either unsorted or a sorted T cell fraction (not recorded which). This TCR was recovered from a male donor with ankylosing spondylitis. The chain carries TRBV12-3 or TRBV12-4 and TRBJ2-5; D gene ambiguous. The CDR3 DNA is TGTGCCAGCAGTCGCCTCCGAAGGTCACAAGAGACCCAGTACTTC. This translates into CASSRLRRSQETQYF.